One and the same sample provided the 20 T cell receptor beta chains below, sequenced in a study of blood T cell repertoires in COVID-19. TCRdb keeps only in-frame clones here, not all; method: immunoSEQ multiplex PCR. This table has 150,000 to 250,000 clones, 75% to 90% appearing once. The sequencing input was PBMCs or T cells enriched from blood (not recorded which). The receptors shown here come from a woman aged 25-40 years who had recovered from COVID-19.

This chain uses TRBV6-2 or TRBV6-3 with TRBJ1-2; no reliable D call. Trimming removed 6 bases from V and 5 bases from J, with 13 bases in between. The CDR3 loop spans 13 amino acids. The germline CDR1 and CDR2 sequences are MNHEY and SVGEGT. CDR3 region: CASSPPGFYGYTF. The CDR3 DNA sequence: TGTGCCAGCAGCCCTCCGGGGTTTTATGGCTACACCTTC.

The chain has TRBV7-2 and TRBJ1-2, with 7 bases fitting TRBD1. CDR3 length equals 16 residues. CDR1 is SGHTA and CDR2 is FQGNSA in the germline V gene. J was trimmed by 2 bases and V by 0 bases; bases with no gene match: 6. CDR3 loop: CASSLATQGGNYGYTF. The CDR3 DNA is TGTGCCAGCAGCTTAGCCACCCAGGGGGGCAACTATGGCTACACCTTC.

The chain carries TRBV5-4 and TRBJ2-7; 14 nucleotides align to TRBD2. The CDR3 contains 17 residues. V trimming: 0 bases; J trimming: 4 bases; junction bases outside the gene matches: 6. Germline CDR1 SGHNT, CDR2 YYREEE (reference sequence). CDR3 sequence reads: CASSLARTSGGQYEQYF. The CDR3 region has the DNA TGTGCCAGCAGCTTGGCCCGGACTAGCGGGGGGCAATACGAGCAGTACTTC.

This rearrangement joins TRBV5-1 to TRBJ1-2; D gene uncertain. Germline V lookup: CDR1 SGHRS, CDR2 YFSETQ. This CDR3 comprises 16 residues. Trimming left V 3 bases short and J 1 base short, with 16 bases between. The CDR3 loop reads CASSYPGRDYNYGYTF. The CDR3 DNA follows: TGCGCCAGCAGCTATCCCGGGCGAGACTATAACTATGGCTACACCTTC.

The CDR3 spells CASSQYPGYGYTF. The DNA for the CDR3 is TGTGCCAGCAGCCAATACCCGGGATATGGCTACACCTTC. This chain connects TRBV11-3 to TRBJ1-2; D remains unclear. Germline values: CDR1 SGHNT, CDR2 YENEEA. The CDR3 runs to 13 residues. V was trimmed by 5 bases and J by 5 bases, leaving 12 bases between them.

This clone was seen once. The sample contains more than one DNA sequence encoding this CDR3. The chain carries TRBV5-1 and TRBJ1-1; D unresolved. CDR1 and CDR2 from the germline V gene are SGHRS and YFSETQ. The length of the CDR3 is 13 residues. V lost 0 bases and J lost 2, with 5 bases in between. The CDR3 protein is CASSLAGNTEAFF. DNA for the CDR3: TGCGCCAGCAGCTTGGCGGGAAACACTGAAGCTTTCTTT.

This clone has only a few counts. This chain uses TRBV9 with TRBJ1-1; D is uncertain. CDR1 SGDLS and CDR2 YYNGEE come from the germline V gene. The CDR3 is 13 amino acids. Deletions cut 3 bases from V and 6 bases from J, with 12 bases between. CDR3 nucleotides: TGTGCCAGCAGCGCTACATCAGGTCCTGAAGCTTTCTTT. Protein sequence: CASSATSGPEAFF. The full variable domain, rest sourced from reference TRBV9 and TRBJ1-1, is DSGVTQTPKHLITATGQRVTLRCSPRSGDLSVYWYQQSLDQGLQFLIQYYNGEERAKGNILERFSAQQFPDLHSELNLSSLELGDSALYFCASSATSGPEAFFGQGTRLTVV.

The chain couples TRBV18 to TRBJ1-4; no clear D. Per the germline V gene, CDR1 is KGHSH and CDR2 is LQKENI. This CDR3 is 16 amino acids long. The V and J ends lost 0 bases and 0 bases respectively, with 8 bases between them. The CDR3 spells CASSPPKLATNEKLFF. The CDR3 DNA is TGTGCCAGCTCACCACCGAAACTAGCAACTAATGAAAAACTGTTTTTT.

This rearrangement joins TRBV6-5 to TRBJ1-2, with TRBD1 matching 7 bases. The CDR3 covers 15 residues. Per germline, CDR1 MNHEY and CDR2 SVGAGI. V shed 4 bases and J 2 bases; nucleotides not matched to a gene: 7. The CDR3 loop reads CASSSGQAKNYGYTF. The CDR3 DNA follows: TGTGCCAGCAGTTCCGGACAGGCCAAAAACTATGGCTACACCTTC.

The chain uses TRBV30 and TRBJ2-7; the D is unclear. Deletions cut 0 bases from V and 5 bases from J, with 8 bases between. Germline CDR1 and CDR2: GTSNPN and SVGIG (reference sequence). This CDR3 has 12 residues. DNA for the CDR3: TGTGCCTGGAGTGTAAGCCCCCACGAGCAGTACTTC. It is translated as CAWSVSPHEQYF. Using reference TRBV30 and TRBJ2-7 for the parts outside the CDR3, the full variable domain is SQTIHQWPATLVQPVGSPLSLECTVEGTSNPNLYWYRQAAGRGLQLLFYSVGIGQISSEVPQNLSASRPQDRQFILSSKKLLLSDSGFYLCAWSVSPHEQYFGPGTRLTVT.

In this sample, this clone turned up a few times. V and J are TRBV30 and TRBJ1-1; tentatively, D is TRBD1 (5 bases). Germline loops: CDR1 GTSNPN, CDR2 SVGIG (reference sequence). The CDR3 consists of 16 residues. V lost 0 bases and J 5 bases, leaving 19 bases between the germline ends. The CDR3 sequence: CAWSVSRSRAVTEAFF. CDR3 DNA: TGTGCCTGGAGTGTAAGTCGTAGCAGGGCTGTAACTGAAGCTTTCTTT.

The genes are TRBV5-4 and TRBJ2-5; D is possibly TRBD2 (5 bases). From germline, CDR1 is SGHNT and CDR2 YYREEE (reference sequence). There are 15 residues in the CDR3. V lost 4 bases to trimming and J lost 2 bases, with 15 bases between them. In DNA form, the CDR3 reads TGTGCCAGCAGCCCCCCGAGTCCGGGGCAAGAGACCCAGTACTTC. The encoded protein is CASSPPSPGQETQYF. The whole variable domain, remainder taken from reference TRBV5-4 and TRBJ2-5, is ETGVTQSPTHLIKTRGQQVTLRCSSQSGHNTVSWYQQALGQGPQFIFQYYREEENGRGNFPPRFSGLQFPNYSSELNVNALELDDSALYLCASSPPSPGQETQYFGPGTRLLVL.

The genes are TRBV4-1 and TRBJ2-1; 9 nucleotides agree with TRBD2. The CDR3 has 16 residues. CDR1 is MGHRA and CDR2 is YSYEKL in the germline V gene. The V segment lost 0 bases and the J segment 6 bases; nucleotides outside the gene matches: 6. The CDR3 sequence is CASSQDAGGLINEQFF. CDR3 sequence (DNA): TGCGCCAGCAGCCAAGATGCGGGGGGGCTCATCAATGAGCAGTTCTTC.

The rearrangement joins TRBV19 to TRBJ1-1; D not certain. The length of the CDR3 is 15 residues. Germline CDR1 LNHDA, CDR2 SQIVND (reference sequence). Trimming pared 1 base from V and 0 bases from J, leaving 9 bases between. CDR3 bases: TGTGCCAGTAGTATAGCCCAAATCATGAACACTGAAGCTTTCTTT. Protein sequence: CASSIAQIMNTEAFF.

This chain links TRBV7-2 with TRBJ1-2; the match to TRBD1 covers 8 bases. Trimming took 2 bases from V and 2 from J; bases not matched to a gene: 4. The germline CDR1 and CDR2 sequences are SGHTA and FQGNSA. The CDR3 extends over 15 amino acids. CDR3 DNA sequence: TGTGCCAGCAGCTTAACAGGGGGGCAAAACTATGGCTACACCTTC. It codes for CASSLTGGQNYGYTF.

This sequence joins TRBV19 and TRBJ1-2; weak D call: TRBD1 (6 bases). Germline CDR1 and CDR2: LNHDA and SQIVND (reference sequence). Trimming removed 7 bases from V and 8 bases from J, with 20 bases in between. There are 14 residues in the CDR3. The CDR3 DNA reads TGTGCCAGTACCGAGACAGGCTCAAGTTTAGGCTACACCTTC. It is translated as CASTETGSSLGYTF.

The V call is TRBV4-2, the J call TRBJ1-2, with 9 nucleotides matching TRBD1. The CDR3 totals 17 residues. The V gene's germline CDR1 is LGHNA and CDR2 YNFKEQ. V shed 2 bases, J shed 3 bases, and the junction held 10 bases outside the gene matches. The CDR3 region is CASSQPGTGFSDYGYTF. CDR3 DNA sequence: TGTGCCAGCAGCCAACCCGGGACAGGGTTCTCCGACTATGGCTACACCTTC.

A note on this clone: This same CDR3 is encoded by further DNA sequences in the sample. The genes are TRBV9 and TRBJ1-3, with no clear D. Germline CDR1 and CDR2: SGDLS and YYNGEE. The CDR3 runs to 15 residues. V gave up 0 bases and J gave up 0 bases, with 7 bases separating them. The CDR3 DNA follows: TGTGCCAGCAGCGTAGATGGCAGCTCTGGAAACACCATATATTTT. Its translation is CASSVDGSSGNTIYF.

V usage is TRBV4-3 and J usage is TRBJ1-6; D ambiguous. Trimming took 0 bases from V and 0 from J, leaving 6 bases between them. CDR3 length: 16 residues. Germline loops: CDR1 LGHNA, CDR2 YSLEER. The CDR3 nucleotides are TGCGCCAGCAGCCAAGATGGGAGCTCCTATAATTCACCCCTCCACTTT. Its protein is CASSQDGSSYNSPLHF.

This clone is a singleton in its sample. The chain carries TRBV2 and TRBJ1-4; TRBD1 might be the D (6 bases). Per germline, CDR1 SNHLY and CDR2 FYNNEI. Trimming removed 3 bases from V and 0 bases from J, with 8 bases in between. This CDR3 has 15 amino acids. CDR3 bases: TGTGCCAGCAGTGAGACAGGCGCAACTAATGAAAAACTGTTTTTT. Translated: CASSETGATNEKLFF.